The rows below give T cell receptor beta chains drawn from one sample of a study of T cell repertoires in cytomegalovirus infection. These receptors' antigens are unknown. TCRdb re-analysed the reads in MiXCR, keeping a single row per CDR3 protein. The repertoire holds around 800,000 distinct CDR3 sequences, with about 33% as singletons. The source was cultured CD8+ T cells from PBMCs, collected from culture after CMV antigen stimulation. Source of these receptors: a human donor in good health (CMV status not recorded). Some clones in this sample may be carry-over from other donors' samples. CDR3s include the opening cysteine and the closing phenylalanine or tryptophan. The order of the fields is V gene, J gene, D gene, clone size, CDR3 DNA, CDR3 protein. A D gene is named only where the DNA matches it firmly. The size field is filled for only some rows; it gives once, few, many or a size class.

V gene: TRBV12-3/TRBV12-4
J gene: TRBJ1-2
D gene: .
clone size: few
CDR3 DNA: TGTGCCAGCAGTTTCTCCAGGGCGTATGGCTACACCTTC
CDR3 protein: CASSFSRAYGYTF

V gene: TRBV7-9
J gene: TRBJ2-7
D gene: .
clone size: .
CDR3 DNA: TGTGCCAGCAGCACTATTGGACAGAATCCCTACGAGCAGTACTTC
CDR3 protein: CASSTIGQNPYEQYF

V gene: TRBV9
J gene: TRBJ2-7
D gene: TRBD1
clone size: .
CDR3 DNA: TGTGCCAGCAGCGATCCGGGACAGGGCGACGAGCAGTACTTC
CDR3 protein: CASSDPGQGDEQYF

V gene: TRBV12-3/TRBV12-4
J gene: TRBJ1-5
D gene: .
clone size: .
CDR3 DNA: TGTGCCAGCAGTTTAGGCTGGGTTCGGGAGCCCCAGCATTTT
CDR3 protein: CASSLGWVREPQHF

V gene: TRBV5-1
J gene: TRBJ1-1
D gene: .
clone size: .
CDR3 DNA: TGCGCCAGCAGCTTGGAAAGCTCTGTGAACACTGAAGCTTTCTTT
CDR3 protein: CASSLESSVNTEAFF

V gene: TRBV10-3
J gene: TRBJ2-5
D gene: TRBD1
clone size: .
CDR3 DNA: TGTGCCATCAGGGACAGGGGGCGGCAGGAGACCCAGTACTTC
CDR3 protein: CAIRDRGRQETQYF

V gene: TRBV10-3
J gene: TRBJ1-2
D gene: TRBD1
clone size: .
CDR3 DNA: TGTGCCATCAGCCACCGGGACAGGGAAGCCTATGGCTACACCTTC
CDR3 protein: CAISHRDREAYGYTF

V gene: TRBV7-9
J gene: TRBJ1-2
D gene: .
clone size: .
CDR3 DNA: TGTGCCAGCAGCTTAATTTCAGCAGGGCGGTACTATGGCTACACCTTC
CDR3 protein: CASSLISAGRYYGYTF

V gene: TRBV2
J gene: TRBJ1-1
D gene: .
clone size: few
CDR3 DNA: TGTGCCAGCGCGAGGGAAGACGGCACTGAAGCTTTCTTT
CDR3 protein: CASAREDGTEAFF

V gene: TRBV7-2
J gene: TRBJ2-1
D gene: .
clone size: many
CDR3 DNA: TGTGCCAGCAGCTTAGAATCCCCCCGGGGAAATGAGCAGTTCTTC
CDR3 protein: CASSLESPRGNEQFF

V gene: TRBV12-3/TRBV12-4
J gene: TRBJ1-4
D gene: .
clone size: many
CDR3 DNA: TGTGCCAGCAGTTTGGGGGTTGCAACTAATGAAAAACTGTTTTTT
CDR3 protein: CASSLGVATNEKLFF

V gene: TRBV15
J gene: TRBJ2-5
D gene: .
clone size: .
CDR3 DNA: TGTGCCACCAGCAGAGGTGCAGGGAAAGAGACCCAGTACTTC
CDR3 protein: CATSRGAGKETQYF

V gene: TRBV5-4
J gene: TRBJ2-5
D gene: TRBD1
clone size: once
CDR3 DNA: TGTGCCAACAGTTATTATGAGGACAGGGGGGGAGAGACCCAGTACTTC
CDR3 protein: CANSYYEDRGGETQYF

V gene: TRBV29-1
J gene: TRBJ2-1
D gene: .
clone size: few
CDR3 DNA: TGCAGCGTTGAAGGGGGTAGGGATCCAAGCTATGAGCAGTTCTTC
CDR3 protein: CSVEGGRDPSYEQFF

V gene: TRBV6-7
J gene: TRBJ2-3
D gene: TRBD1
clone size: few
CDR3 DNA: TGTGCCTGCAAGGACATCAGGGGGCGGGGAGGAAATACGCAGTATTTT
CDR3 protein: CACKDIRGRGGNTQYF

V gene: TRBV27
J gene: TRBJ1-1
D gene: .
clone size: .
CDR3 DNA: TGTGCCAGCAGCCCTATCTCTTTCGCAGACAGCCGAAGCACTGAAGCTTTCTTT
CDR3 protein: CASSPISFADSRSTEAFF

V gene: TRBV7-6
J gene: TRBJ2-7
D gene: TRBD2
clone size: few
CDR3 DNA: TGTGCCAGCAGCTTAACACTAGCGGGCGCTACCTCCTACGAGCAGTACTTC
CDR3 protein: CASSLTLAGATSYEQYF

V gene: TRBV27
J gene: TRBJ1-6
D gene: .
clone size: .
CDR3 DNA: TGTGCCAGCAGTTTAGTCAGGGGCTTTTCACCCCTCCACTTT
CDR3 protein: CASSLVRGFSPLHF

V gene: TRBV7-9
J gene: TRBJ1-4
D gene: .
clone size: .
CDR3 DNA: TGTGCCAGCGAACCGCCGGACAGTAATGAAAAACTGTTTTTT
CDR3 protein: CASEPPDSNEKLFF

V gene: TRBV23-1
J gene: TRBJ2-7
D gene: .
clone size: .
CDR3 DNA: TGCGCCAGCATCGGGGAGACCTACGAGCAGTACTTC
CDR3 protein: CASIGETYEQYF